This is a list of T cell receptor beta chains from one sample in a study of blood T cell repertoires in COVID-19. Sequenced by immunoSEQ multiplex PCR; TCRdb stores in-frame clones only, minus some. The sample lists under 300,000 clones; around 86% were seen once. The sample consisted of peripheral blood. The receptor set was obtained from a man older than 75 with acute or convalescent COVID-19. The CDR3 runs from the conserved cysteine through the conserved F or W. D genes are given only for firm matches. Size tells how often a clone was seen (once, few, many) or the class of an expanded clone, and some rows leave it out.

TRBJ2-1,TRBV11-3,-,-,TGTGCCAGCAGCTTAGGACCAGCGGGCAACAATGAGCAGTTCTTC,CASSLGPAGNNEQFF
TRBJ1-2,TRBV11-2,-,-,TGTGCCAGCAGCTTAGTAGGATGGCCCGGAGCTAACTATGGCTACACCTTC,CASSLVGWPGANYGYTF
TRBJ2-3,TRBV12-3/TRBV12-4,-,-,TGTGCCAGCAGTCAAGCCAACACAGATACGCAGTATTTT,CASSQANTDTQYF
TRBJ1-6,TRBV6-4,-,-,TGTGCCAGCAGTGACGGTACCTTTTCTAGGTCACCCCTCCACTTT,CASSDGTFSRSPLHF
TRBJ2-7,TRBV19,-,TRBD1,TGTGCCAGTAGTAGGGACAGGGGGGGACCCTACGAGCAGTACTTC,CASSRDRGGPYEQYF
TRBJ2-2,TRBV6-5,-,-,TGTGCCAGTCGAGAGGGAGGTAGCACCGGGGAGCTGTTTTTT,CASREGGSTGELFF
TRBJ1-1,TRBV4-1,few,-,TGCGCCAGCAGCCAAGGGGAGGGACTTAACACTGAAGCTTTCTTT,CASSQGEGLNTEAFF
TRBJ1-1,TRBV11-1,-,-,TGTGCCAGCAGCTTAGAAGCACTGAACACTGAAGCTTTCTTT,CASSLEALNTEAFF
TRBJ2-7,TRBV10-3,-,TRBD2,TGTGCCATCAGGGAAAGACTAGCGTCCAGCTCCTACGAGCAGTACTTC,CAIRERLASSSYEQYF
TRBJ2-7,TRBV2,-,TRBD1,TGTGCCAGCAGTGGACAGGGGGCGGGCGAGCAGTACTTC,CASSGQGAGEQYF
TRBJ1-1,TRBV19,-,-,TGTGCCAGTAGTATTCCAGGGTCCGGCACTGAAGCTTTCTTT,CASSIPGSGTEAFF
TRBJ1-5,TRBV28,-,-,TGTGCCAGCAGTCAGGGGTCTAGTCAGCCCCAGCATTTT,CASSQGSSQPQHF